A selection of T cell receptor beta chains follows, all from one sample in a study of blood T cells in healthy people across ages. TCRdb recomputed calls from the 5' RACE reads with MiXCR, one row per CDR3 protein. The table has around 1,000,000 distinct CDR3 sequences, almost 25% seen once. These records were also assigned to another study, of T cells of mothers and their children.

Sequences were obtained from blood. These receptors were collected from a girl between 2 and 10 years old in good health. CDR3s include the opening cysteine and the closing phenylalanine or tryptophan. Each record gives: J gene, V gene, CDR3 protein.

j_call: TRBJ2-3; v_call: TRBV6-1; cdr3_aa: CASSVVVGDTQYF
j_call: TRBJ2-1; v_call: TRBV7-3; cdr3_aa: CASSLGTYLAGVYNEQFF
j_call: TRBJ2-2; v_call: TRBV20-1; cdr3_aa: CSARVAGDNTGELFF
j_call: TRBJ2-1; v_call: TRBV18; cdr3_aa: CASSRIGNEQFF
j_call: TRBJ2-7; v_call: TRBV5-1; cdr3_aa: CASSLGGDYYEQYF
j_call: TRBJ2-5; v_call: TRBV29-1; cdr3_aa: CSVEGSGGGETQYF
j_call: TRBJ2-3; v_call: TRBV5-5; cdr3_aa: CASSLVAATDTQYF
j_call: TRBJ2-1; v_call: TRBV7-9; cdr3_aa: CASSSYSGFRRDSSYNEQFF
j_call: TRBJ2-7; v_call: TRBV7-9; cdr3_aa: CASSLAGPPSYEQYF
j_call: TRBJ2-1; v_call: TRBV7-8; cdr3_aa: CASSLPPGRGYNEQFF
j_call: TRBJ1-5; v_call: TRBV12-3/TRBV12-4; cdr3_aa: CASWSGISNQPQHF
j_call: TRBJ2-5; v_call: TRBV7-3; cdr3_aa: CASPLEETQYF
j_call: .; v_call: TRBV2; cdr3_aa: CASRSALVPTEGTQYF
j_call: TRBJ2-1; v_call: TRBV24-1; cdr3_aa: CATSERTGMGNEQFF
j_call: TRBJ2-5; v_call: TRBV9; cdr3_aa: CASSVVGGGETQYF
j_call: TRBJ1-2; v_call: TRBV7-2; cdr3_aa: CASSLAVANYGYTF
j_call: TRBJ2-2; v_call: TRBV5-1; cdr3_aa: CASSLIPFTGELFF
j_call: TRBJ1-1; v_call: TRBV11-2; cdr3_aa: CASSYDRVAFF
j_call: TRBJ1-4; v_call: TRBV7-8; cdr3_aa: CASSLHGRIEKLFF
j_call: TRBJ2-3; v_call: TRBV20-1; cdr3_aa: CSAHTLAGGDTQYF
j_call: TRBJ2-5; v_call: TRBV20-1; cdr3_aa: CSATRPWRERETQYF
j_call: TRBJ2-1; v_call: TRBV4-1; cdr3_aa: CASSQDAVISRNEQFF
j_call: TRBJ2-1; v_call: TRBV27; cdr3_aa: CASSLSPDLLAHSYNEQFF
j_call: TRBJ1-4; v_call: TRBV7-9; cdr3_aa: CASSLGDPDEKLFF
j_call: TRBJ1-1; v_call: TRBV5-1; cdr3_aa: CASSPESPNTEAFF
j_call: TRBJ2-6; v_call: TRBV4-2; cdr3_aa: CASSQEDRGQEFAGANVLTF
j_call: TRBJ2-5; v_call: TRBV10-3; cdr3_aa: CAISESHPGLAGGLQETQYF
j_call: TRBJ1-1; v_call: TRBV10-2; cdr3_aa: CASRSGQGNTEAFF
j_call: TRBJ1-2; v_call: TRBV6-2/TRBV6-3; cdr3_aa: CASSLQSANYGYTF
j_call: TRBJ2-2; v_call: TRBV7-9; cdr3_aa: CASSLQQGRTGELFF
j_call: TRBJ2-2; v_call: TRBV27; cdr3_aa: CATIQPYTGELFF
j_call: TRBJ2-7; v_call: TRBV20-1; cdr3_aa: CSASSAGGTYEQYF
j_call: .; v_call: TRBV7-9; cdr3_aa: CASSSAYLGGDSYEQYF
j_call: .; v_call: TRBV29-1; cdr3_aa: CGVGYSTYEQYF
j_call: TRBJ1-2; v_call: TRBV6-5; cdr3_aa: CASRRKSGYTF
j_call: TRBJ1-4; v_call: TRBV3-1; cdr3_aa: CASRKQGGEGEKLFF
j_call: TRBJ1-3; v_call: TRBV20-1; cdr3_aa: CSARETPYTIYF
j_call: .; v_call: TRBV5-1; cdr3_aa: CASSFRSGDYEQYF
j_call: TRBJ1-5; v_call: TRBV7-2; cdr3_aa: CASSSFPYEPQHF
j_call: TRBJ2-5; v_call: TRBV5-6; cdr3_aa: CASKRGFGTQYF
j_call: TRBJ2-7; v_call: TRBV7-9; cdr3_aa: CASGTRGLGNEQYF
j_call: TRBJ2-7; v_call: TRBV14; cdr3_aa: CASSHDSFYEQYF